This is a list of T cell receptor beta chains from one sample in a study of blood T cell repertoires in COVID-19. Profiling relied on immunoSEQ multiplex PCR, and the TCRdb table lists in-frame clones only, not all of them. Among some 290,000 clones listed, around 87% were seen once. The sequenced sample consisted of peripheral blood. The source of these receptors is a woman between 35 and 50 years old with COVID-19, enrolled during active disease. The CDR3 runs from the conserved cysteine through the conserved F or W.

cdr3_length: 12
j_call: TRBJ2-7
v_call: TRBV7-2
cdr3_aa: CASSRDRYEQYF

cdr3_length: 18
j_call: TRBJ1-5
v_call: TRBV18
cdr3_aa: CASSPLEAGQGGNQPQHF

cdr3_length: 14
j_call: TRBJ1-2
v_call: TRBV7-6
cdr3_aa: CASSSWTVEDGYTF

cdr3_length: 12
j_call: TRBJ2-7
v_call: TRBV30
cdr3_aa: CAGRTGVSEQYF

cdr3_length: 19
j_call: TRBJ2-7
v_call: TRBV5-1
cdr3_aa: CASSHTRTSGGASSYEQYF

cdr3_length: 14
j_call: TRBJ2-1
v_call: TRBV6-5
cdr3_aa: CASSYGGMGNEQFF

cdr3_length: 14
j_call: TRBJ1-6
v_call: TRBV18
cdr3_aa: CASSHQGDDSPLHF

cdr3_length: 15
j_call: TRBJ1-1
v_call: TRBV2
cdr3_aa: CASRPTGDLNTEAFF

cdr3_length: 15
j_call: TRBJ1-5
v_call: TRBV5-1
cdr3_aa: CASSLDSGSNQPQHF

cdr3_length: 16
j_call: TRBJ2-1
v_call: TRBV6-2/TRBV6-3
cdr3_aa: CASSYQGSSTGNEQFF

cdr3_length: 11
j_call: TRBJ2-1
v_call: TRBV11-2
cdr3_aa: CASSLDRAPIF

cdr3_length: 12
j_call: TRBJ1-2
v_call: TRBV30
cdr3_aa: CAFQEAGYGYTF

cdr3_length: 18
j_call: TRBJ2-3
v_call: TRBV29-1
cdr3_aa: CSVGDRGLSTPSTDTQYF

cdr3_length: 15
j_call: TRBJ2-7
v_call: TRBV2
cdr3_aa: CASSPFLPGANEQYF

cdr3_length: 15
j_call: TRBJ2-7
v_call: TRBV28
cdr3_aa: CASIPAGQGNSEQYF

cdr3_length: 16
j_call: TRBJ1-4
v_call: TRBV7-2
cdr3_aa: CASSLFLRSPDEKLFF

cdr3_length: 15
j_call: TRBJ2-5
v_call: TRBV24-1
cdr3_aa: CATSDSAGFQETQYF

cdr3_length: 19
j_call: TRBJ2-1
v_call: TRBV28
cdr3_aa: CASSPPGLAVRSGYNEQFF